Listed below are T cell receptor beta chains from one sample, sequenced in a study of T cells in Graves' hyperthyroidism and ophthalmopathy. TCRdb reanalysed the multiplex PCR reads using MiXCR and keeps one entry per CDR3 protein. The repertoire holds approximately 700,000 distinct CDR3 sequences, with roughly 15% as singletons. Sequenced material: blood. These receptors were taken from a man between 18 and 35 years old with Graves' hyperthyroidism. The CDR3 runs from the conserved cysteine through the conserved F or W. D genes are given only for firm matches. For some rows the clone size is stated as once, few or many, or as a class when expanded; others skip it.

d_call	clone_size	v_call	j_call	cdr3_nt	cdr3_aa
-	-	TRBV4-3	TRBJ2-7	TGCGCCAGCAGCCAAGTAAAGTCAAAAGGGGACCAATCCTACGAGCAGTACTTC	CASSQVKSKGDQSYEQYF
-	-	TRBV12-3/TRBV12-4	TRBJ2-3	TGTGCCAGCAGTTTTGGGCCGGGCCTCTCGGGGGATACGCAGTATTTT	CASSFGPGLSGDTQYF
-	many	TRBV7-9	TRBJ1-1	TGTGCCAGCAGCCGGAGGGGGGGACCAAACACTGAAGCTTTCTTT	CASSRRGGPNTEAFF
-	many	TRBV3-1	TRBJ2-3	TGTGCCAGCAGCCAAGTCACAGATACGCAGTATTTT	CASSQVTDTQYF
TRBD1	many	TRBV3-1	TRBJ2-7	TGTGCCAGCAGCCAAGACGGGACAGGAAGGTACGAGCAGTACTTC	CASSQDGTGRYEQYF
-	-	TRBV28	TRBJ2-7	TGTGCCAGCAGTCCCCGACGTATTCTTTACGAGCAGTACTTC	CASSPRRILYEQYF
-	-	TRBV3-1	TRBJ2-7	TGTGCCAGCAGCCAAGGGGCCCGCACACGGGACATGACCTACGAGCAGTACTTC	CASSQGARTRDMTYEQYF
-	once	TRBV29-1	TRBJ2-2	TGCAGCGTTGCTAGGAGCACCGGGGAGCTGTTTTTT	CSVARSTGELFF
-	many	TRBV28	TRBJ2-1	TGTGCCAGCAGCCACCTGGGGTCGGGAGGGGGCGGTGAGCAGTTCTTC	CASSHLGSGGGGEQFF
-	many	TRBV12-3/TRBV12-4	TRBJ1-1	TGTGCCAGCACCGAAAACAGGGATGAAGCTTTCTTT	CASTENRDEAFF
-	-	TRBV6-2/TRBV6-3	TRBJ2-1	TGTGCCAGCAGTTACGCGATGGGTGAGCAGTTCTTC	CASSYAMGEQFF
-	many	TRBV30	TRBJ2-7	TGTGCCTGGAGTTTGGGTAGTTTTCTCTCCTACGAGCAGTACTTC	CAWSLGSFLSYEQYF
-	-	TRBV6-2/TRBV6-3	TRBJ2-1	TGTGCCAGCAGTTACTCACGGCGGGCTAGCTCCTACAATGAGCAGTTCTTC	CASSYSRRASSYNEQFF
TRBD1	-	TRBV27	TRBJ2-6	TGTGCCAGCAAGAGGGACAGGGCCTCCGGGGCCAACGTCCTGACTTTC	CASKRDRASGANVLTF
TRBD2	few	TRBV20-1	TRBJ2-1	TGCAGTGCTCCTGGGGGGGCTAGCGGGAGAATTCCCTACAATGAGCAGTTCTTC	CSAPGGASGRIPYNEQFF
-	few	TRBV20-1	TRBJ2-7	TGCAGTGCTAGAGCCCCGGACTACAGCTCCTACGAGCAGTACTTC	CSARAPDYSSYEQYF
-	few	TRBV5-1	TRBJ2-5	TGCGCCAGCAGCCCCTCGGGAGACAACCAAGAGACCCAGTACTTC	CASSPSGDNQETQYF
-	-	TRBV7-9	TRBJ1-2	TGTGCCAGCAGCTTAGGTGGTTCCGGGCATAACGGTGGCTACACCTTC	CASSLGGSGHNGGYTF
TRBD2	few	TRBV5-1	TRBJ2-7	TGCGCCAGCAGCTTGTTCGCTAGCGGGAGGGGCGAGCAGTACTTC	CASSLFASGRGEQYF
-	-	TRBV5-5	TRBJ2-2	TGTGCCAGCAGCTTGTTACAGAACACCGGGGAGCTGTTTTTT	CASSLLQNTGELFF
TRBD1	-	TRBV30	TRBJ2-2	TGTGCCTGTACGGGACAGCCGAACACCGGGGAGCTGTTTTTT	CACTGQPNTGELFF
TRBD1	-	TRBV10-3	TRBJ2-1	TGTGCCATCAGGGGACAGGTTAACAATGAGCAGTTCTTC	CAIRGQVNNEQFF
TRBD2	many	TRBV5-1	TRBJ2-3	TGCGCCAGCGGCGCGGCTAGCGGGAGTACAGATACGCAGTATTTT	CASGAASGSTDTQYF
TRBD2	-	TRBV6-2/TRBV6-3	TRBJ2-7	TGTGCCAGCAGCCCGGGGGGTAGAAACACCTACGAGCAGTACTTC	CASSPGGRNTYEQYF
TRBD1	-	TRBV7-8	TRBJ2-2	TGTGCCAGCAGCCCCGGGACAGGGGCTCTTAACACCGGGGAGCTGTTTTTT	CASSPGTGALNTGELFF
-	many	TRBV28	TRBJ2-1	TGTGCCAGCAGTTTTACCCCCGCGCGGGCCCTGAGCTCCTACAATGAGCAGTTCTTC	CASSFTPARALSSYNEQFF
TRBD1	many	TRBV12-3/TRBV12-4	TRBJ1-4	TGTGCCAGCAGTAGAGACAGGGTTGAAAAACTGTTTTTT	CASSRDRVEKLFF
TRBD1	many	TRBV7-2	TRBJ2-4	TGTGCCAGCAACACTCGACAGGGATCCCAAAACATTCAGTACTTC	CASNTRQGSQNIQYF
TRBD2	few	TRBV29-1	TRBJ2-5	TGCAGCGTTCGCCAGGGACTAGCGGGAGTTAGGGAGACCCAGTACTTC	CSVRQGLAGVRETQYF
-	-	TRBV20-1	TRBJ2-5	TGCAGTGCTAGAGCCCCCTCTCCCGAGACCCAGTACTTC	CSARAPSPETQYF
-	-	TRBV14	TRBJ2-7	TGTGCCAGCAGCCAGGTACAGGGACTGGACGAGCAGTACTTC	CASSQVQGLDEQYF
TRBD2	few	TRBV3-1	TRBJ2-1	TGTGCCAGCAGCCAAGAGCAGGGGGGACTAGCGTATGAGCAGTTCTTC	CASSQEQGGLAYEQFF
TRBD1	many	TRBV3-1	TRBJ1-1	TGTGCCAGCAGCCCCCGGGACAGGCGGGGCACTGAAGCTTTCTTT	CASSPRDRRGTEAFF
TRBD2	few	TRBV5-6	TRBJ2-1	TGTGCCAGCAGCCCAGTGGGGGGAGGGGAGCAGTTCTTC	CASSPVGGGEQFF
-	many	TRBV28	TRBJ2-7	TGTGCCAGCAGTTTAAATCTGGGACATCAGAACTACGAGCAGTACTTC	CASSLNLGHQNYEQYF
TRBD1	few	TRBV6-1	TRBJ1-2	TGTGCCAGCAGCCTCCAAACAGGGGGCTTTGTTGGCTACACCTTC	CASSLQTGGFVGYTF
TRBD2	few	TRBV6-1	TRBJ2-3	TGTGCCAGCAAGGGAGCGGGAGGAGTAGATACGCAGTATTTT	CASKGAGGVDTQYF
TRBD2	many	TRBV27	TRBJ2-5	TGTGCCAGCAGGGCATTAGCGGGACCCCAAGAGACCCAGTACTTC	CASRALAGPQETQYF
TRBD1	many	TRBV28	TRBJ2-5	TGTGCCAGCAGTTCTCCTTCGGCAGGGGGAGAGACCCAGTACTTC	CASSSPSAGGETQYF
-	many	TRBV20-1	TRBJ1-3	TGCAGTGCTAGGGTGGGCGGCTCTGCAAACACCATATATTTT	CSARVGGSANTIYF
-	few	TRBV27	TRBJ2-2	TGTGCCAGCAGTAATGTCGGACACATCCCCGGGGAGCTGTTTTTT	CASSNVGHIPGELFF
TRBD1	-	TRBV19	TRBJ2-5	TGTGCCAGCGCGACAGGGTCGGGGGAGACCCAGTACTTC	CASATGSGETQYF
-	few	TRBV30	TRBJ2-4	TGTGCCTGGAGTCAAGCGTTGGGAAACATTCAGTACTTC	CAWSQALGNIQYF
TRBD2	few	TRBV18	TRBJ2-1	TGTGCCAGCTCACCGACCCGGGGGGACTACAATGAGCAGTTCTTC	CASSPTRGDYNEQFF
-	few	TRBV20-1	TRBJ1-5	TGCAGTGCGGCGCGGATTCATAGCAATCAGCCCCAGCATTTT	CSAARIHSNQPQHF
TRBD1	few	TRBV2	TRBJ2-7	TGTGCCAGCAGAGTAGGGGGCCCCGAGCAGTACTTC	CASRVGGPEQYF
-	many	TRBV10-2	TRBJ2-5	TGCGCCAGCAGCCCTCGAGGACAGAGATTGGCCCAGTACTTC	CASSPRGQRLAQYF
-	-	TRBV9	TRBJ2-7	TGTGCCAGCAGCCCTACTGGACGGCCCTTCGAGGAGCAGTACTTC	CASSPTGRPFEEQYF
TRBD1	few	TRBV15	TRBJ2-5	TGTGCCACCAGACCGGGACAGGCGCACCAAGAGACCCAGTACTTC	CATRPGQAHQETQYF
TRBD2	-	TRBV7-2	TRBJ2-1	TGTGCCAGCAGTTTTGAGCGACTAGCGGGAGGAAAGTTCTTC	CASSFERLAGGKFF
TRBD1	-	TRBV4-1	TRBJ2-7	TGCGCCAGCAGCCAAGATACAGGGGGCTTCGCCTACGAGCAGTACTTC	CASSQDTGGFAYEQYF
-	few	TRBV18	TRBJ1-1	TGTGCCAGCTCACCGTCACGACCAGGACTCGCTGAAGCTTTCTTT	CASSPSRPGLAEAFF
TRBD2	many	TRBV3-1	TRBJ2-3	TGTGCCAGCAGCCTGTCCGCCGGATTTAGCGGGAGAGGGGATACGCAGTATTTT	CASSLSAGFSGRGDTQYF
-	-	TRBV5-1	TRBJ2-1	TGCGCCAGCAGCTCTCAGGCCCCCTCGGATGAGCAGTTCTTC	CASSSQAPSDEQFF
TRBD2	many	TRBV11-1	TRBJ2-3	TGTGCCAGCAACCGACTAGCCGCCACAGATACGCAGTATTTT	CASNRLAATDTQYF
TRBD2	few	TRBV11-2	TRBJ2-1	TGTGCCAGCAGCTTCGGACTAGCGGAGTACAATGAGCAGTTCTTC	CASSFGLAEYNEQFF
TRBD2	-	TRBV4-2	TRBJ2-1	TGTGCCAGCAGCCAACGCTTAGCGGGACCGTTCGACAGTGAGCAGTTCTTC	CASSQRLAGPFDSEQFF
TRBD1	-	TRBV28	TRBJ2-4	TGTGCCAGCAGTTTTAGCCAGGGGGCTAAAAACATTCAGTACTTC	CASSFSQGAKNIQYF
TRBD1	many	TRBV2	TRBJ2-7	TGTGCCAGCAGTGAAGCAGGGACAGCAGCCTACGAGCAGTACTTC	CASSEAGTAAYEQYF